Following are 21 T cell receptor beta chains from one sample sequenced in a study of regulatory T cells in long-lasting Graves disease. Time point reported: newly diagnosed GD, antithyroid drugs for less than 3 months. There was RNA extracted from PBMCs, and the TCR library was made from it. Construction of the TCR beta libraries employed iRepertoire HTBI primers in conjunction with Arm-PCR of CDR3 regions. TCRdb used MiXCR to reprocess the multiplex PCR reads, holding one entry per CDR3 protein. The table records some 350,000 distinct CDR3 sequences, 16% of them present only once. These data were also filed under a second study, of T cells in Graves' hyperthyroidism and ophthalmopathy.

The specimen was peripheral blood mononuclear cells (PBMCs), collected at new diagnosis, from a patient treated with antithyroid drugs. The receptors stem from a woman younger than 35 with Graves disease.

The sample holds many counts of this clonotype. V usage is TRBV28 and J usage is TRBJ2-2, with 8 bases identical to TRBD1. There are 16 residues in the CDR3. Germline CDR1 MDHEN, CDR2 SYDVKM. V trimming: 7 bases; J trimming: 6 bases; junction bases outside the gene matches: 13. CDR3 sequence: CASKQGVTAGAGELFF. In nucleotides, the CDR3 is TGTGCCAGCAAACAGGGGGTCACGGCGGGCGCCGGGGAGCTGTTTTTT.

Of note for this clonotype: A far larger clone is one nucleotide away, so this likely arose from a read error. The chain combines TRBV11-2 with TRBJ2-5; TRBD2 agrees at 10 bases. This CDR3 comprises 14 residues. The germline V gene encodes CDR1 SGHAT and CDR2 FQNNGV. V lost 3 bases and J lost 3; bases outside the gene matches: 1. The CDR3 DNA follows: TGTGCCAGCAGCTTCGGACTAGCGGAAGAGACCCAGTACTTC. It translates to CASSFGLAEETQYF. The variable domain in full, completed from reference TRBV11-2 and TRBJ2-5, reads EAGVAQSPRYKIIEKRQSVAFWCNPISGHATLYWYQQILGQGPKLLIQFQNNGVVDDSQLPKDRFSAERLKGVDSTLKIQPAKLEDSAVYLCASSFGLAEETQYFGPGTRLLVL.

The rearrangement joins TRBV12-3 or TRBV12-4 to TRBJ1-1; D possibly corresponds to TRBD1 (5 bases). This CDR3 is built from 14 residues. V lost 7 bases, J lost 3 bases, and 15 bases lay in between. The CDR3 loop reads CASNEGPRDTEAFF. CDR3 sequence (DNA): TGTGCCAGCAATGAGGGACCAAGGGACACTGAAGCTTTCTTT.

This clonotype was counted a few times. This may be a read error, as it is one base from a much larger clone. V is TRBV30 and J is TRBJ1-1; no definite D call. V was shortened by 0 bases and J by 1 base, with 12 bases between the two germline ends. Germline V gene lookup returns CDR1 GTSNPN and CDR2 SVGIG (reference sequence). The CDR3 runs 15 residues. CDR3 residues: CAWSVPGRRNTEAFF. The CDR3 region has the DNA TGTGCCTGGAGTGTACCGGGCAGGAGGAACACTGAAGCTTTCTTT.

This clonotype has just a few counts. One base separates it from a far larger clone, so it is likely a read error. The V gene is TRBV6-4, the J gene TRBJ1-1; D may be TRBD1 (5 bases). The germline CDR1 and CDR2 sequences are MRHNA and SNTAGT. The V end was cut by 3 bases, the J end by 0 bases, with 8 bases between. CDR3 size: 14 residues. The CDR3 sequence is CASSEWTMNTEAFF. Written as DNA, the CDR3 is TGTGCCAGCAGTGAATGGACAATGAACACTGAAGCTTTCTTT.

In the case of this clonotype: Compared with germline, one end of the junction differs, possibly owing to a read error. The CDR3 spells CASILGPNTGELLF. The CDR3 region has the DNA TGTGCCAGCATTCTGGGTCCGAACACCGGGGAGCTGCTTTTT. V gene TRBV28 combines with J gene TRBJ2-2, with D possibly matching TRBD2 (5 bases). CDR3 length equals 14 residues. Germline-derived CDR1 and CDR2 are MDHEN and SYDVKM.

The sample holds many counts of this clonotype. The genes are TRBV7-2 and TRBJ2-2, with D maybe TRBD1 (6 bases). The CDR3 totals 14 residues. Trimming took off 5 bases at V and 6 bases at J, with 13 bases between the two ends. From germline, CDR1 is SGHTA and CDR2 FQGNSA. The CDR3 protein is CASSKTGNSGELFF. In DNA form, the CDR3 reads TGTGCCAGCAGCAAAACAGGGAATTCCGGGGAGCTGTTTTTT.

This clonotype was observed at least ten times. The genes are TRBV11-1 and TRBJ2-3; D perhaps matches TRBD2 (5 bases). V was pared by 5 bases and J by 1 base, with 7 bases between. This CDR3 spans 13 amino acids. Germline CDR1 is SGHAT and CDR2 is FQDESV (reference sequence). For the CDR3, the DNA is TGTGCCAGCAGCGAGAGGGGCACAGATACGCAGTATTTT. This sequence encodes CASSERGTDTQYF.

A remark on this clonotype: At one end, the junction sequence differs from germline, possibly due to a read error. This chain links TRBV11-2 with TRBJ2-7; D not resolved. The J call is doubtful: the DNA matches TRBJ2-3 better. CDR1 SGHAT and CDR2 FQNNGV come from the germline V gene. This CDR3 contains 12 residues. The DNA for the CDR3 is TGTACCAGCAGCTCTAGTGGAGATACGCAGTATTTT. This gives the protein CTSSSSGDTQYF.

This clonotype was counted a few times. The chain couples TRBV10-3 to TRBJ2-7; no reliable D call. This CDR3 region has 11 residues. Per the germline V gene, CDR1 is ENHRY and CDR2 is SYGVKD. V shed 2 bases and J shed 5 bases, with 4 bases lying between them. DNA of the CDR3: TGTGCCATCAGTGAGCACGACGAGCAGTACTTC. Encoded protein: CAISEHDEQYF.

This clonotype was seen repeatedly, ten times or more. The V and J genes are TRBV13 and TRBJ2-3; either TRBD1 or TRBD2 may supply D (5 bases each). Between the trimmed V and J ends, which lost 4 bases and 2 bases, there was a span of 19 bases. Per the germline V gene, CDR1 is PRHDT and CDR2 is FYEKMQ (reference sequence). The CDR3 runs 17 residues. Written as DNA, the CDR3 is TGTGCCAGCAGCTCAACCCGGTGGGGGTCCGCCACAGATACGCAGTATTTT. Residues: CASSSTRWGSATDTQYF.

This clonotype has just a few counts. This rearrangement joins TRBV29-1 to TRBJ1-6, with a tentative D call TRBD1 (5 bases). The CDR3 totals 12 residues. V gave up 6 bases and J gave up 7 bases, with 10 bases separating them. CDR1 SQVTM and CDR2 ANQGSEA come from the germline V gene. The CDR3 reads CSVWDGNSPLHF. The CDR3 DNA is TGCAGCGTCTGGGACGGCAATTCACCCCTCCACTTT.

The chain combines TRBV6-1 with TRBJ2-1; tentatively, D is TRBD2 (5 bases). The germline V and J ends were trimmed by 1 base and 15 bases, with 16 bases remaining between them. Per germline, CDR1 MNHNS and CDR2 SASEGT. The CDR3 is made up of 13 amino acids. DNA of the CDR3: TGTGCCAGCAGTGAAGTATGGCGGGCCTCGTCGTTCTTC. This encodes CASSEVWRASSFF.

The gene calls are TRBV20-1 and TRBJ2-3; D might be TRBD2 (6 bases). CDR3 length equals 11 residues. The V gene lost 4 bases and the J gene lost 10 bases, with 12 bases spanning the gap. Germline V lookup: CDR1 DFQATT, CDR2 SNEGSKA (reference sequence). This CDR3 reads CSATGGSAQYF. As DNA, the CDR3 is TGCAGTGCTACCGGGGGTAGCGCGCAGTATTTT.

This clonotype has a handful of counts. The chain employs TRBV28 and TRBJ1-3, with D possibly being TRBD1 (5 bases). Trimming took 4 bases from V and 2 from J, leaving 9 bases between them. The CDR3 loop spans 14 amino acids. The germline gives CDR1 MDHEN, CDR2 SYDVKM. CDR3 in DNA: TGTGCCAGCAGTTCAGGGACTGCTGGAAACACCATATATTTT. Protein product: CASSSGTAGNTIYF.

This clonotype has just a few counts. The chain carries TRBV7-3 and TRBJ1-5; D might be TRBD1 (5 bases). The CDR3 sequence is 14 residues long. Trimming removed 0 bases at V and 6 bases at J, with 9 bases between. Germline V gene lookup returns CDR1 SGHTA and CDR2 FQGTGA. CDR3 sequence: CASSLTRDGQPQHF. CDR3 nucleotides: TGTGCCAGCAGCTTAACCAGGGATGGTCAGCCCCAGCATTTT.

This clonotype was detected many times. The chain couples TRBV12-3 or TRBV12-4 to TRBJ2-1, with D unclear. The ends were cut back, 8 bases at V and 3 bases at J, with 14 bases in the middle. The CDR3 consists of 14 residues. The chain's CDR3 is CASAYSALYNEQFF. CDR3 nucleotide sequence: TGTGCCAGCGCCTACAGCGCCCTCTACAATGAGCAGTTCTTC.

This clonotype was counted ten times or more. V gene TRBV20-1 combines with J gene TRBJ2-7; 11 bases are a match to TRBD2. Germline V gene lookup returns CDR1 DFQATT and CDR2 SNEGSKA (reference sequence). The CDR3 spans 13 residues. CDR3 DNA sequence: TGCAAGACTACTAGCGGGAGCTCCTACGAGCAGTACTTC. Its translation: CKTTSGSSYEQYF.

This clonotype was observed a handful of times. This CDR3 reads CASSPQGGLGETQYF. The DNA for the CDR3 is TGTGCCAGTAGTCCCCAGGGGGGGCTTGGAGAGACCCAGTACTTC. This chain connects TRBV19 to TRBJ2-5; D tentatively reads TRBD1 or TRBD2 (7 bases each). The CDR3 is 15 amino acids. V was trimmed by 5 bases and J by 4 bases, leaving 17 bases between them. CDR1 is LNHDA and CDR2 is SQIVND in the germline V gene (reference sequence).

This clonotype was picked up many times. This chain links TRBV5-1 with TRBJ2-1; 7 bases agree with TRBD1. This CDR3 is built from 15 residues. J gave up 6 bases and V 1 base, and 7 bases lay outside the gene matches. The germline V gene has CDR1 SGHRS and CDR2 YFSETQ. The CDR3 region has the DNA TGCGCCAGCAGCTTGAATCAGGGGGTAAGCAATGAGCAGTTCTTC. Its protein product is CASSLNQGVSNEQFF.

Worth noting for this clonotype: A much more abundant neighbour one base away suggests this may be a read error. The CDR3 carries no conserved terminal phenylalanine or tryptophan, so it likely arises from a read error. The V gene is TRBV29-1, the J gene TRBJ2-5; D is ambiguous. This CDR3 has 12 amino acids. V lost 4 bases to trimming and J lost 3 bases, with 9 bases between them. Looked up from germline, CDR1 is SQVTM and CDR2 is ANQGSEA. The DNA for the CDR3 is TGCAGCGTTGGATTTAGGGAAGAGACCCAGTACATC. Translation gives CSVGFREETQYI.